This T cell receptor (beta chain) was documented in a study of blood T cells in healthy people across ages. Of note for this clonotype: Its antigen remains unidentified.

Study-wide results and limits: Long-lived donors exceeded aged donors in naive CD4+ cells and diversity. Diversity of TCR beta per million T cells declined in a roughly linear way with age.

Germline CDR1 SQVTM, CDR2 ANQGSEA. V was shortened by 6 bases and J by 6 bases, with 11 bases between the two germline ends. The CDR3 loop spans 11 amino acids. Primers used in a second PCR of roughly 7 to 12 cycles were a sample-barcoded 5' primer and a J-beta primer mix. Each cDNA molecule carried a tag from a template-switch adaptor that contained 12 random nucleotides. TCRdb recomputed calls from the 5' RACE reads with MiXCR, one row per CDR3 protein. The sample shows roughly 1.6 million distinct CDR3 sequences, 34% of them seen only once. This receptor was identified in a woman in her twenties or thirties in good health. Sequencing was done on a sample of blood. V usage is TRBV29-1 and J usage is TRBJ1-2, with a possible D match to TRBD1 (6 bases). CDR3 DNA: TGCAGCGTGTTCTGGGGGCATGGCTACACCTTC. Amino acids: CSVFWGHGYTF.